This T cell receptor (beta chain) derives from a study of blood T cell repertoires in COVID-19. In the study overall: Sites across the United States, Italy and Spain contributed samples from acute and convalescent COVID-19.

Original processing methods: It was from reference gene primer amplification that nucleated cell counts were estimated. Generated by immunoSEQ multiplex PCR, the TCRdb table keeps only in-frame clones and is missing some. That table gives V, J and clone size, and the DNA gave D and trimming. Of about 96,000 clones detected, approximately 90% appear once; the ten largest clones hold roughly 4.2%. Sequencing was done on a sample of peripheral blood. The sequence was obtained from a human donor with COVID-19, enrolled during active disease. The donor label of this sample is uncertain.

The CDR3 reads CASSVDRGDTEAFF. In DNA, the CDR3 is TGTGCCAGCAGCGTAGACAGGGGCGACACTGAAGCTTTCTTT. V and J are TRBV9 and TRBJ1-1; 7 bases agree with TRBD1. The V and J ends lost 0 bases and 3 bases, in that order; junction bases with no gene match: 2. The CDR3 has 14 residues. Germline CDR1 and CDR2: SGDLS and YYNGEE.